Following are 2 T cell receptor beta chains from one sample sequenced in a study of cytotoxic CD8 clonotypes in ibrutinib-treated CLL. Clones were sequenced by immunoSEQ multiplex PCR, and TCRdb holds only the in-frame ones, with some missing. In the table there are fewer than 400,000 clones, roughly 71% of which are singletons. The specimen comprised PBMCs, sampled after 36 months of ibrutinib treatment. The receptors derive from a human donor with chronic lymphocytic leukemia.

This clone was recorded a few times. This chain joins TRBV9 and TRBJ2-3, with 12 bases matching TRBD2. Germline assignment: CDR1 SGDLS and CDR2 YYNGEE. This CDR3 region has 16 residues. With 0 bases clipped from V and 4 bases from J, the junction kept 3 bases outside the gene matches. Written as DNA, the CDR3 is TGTGCCAGCAGCGTAGAGCCTAGCGGGAGGGCAGATACGCAGTATTTT. Its protein product is CASSVEPSGRADTQYF.

This clone has a count of ten or more. The sample carries other DNA sequences with the same CDR3. This chain links TRBV9 with TRBJ2-1, with D uncertain. Germline loops: CDR1 SGDLS, CDR2 YYNGEE. The CDR3 covers 10 residues. V lost 3 bases and J lost 6, with 1 base in between. The CDR3 nucleotides read TGTGCCAGCAGCGGCAATGAGCAGTTCTTC. This sequence encodes CASSGNEQFF.